This T cell receptor (beta chain) was recorded in a study of long-term antiretroviral therapy in people with HIV (dated by TCRdb to the early 2020s). Background on the whole study: Collection of the earliest samples took place about a decade ahead of the 2015 WHO recommendation for immediate ART, at a time when ART was typically delayed until CD4 counts fell. No cross-contamination during QIAcube processing was seen in test extractions of a monoclonal T-cell line run alongside 30 to 35 polyclonal samples. Among the approximately 27 participants with HIV, ten to twelve were female. A retrospective serial study tested whether ART initiation and durable HIV suppression were associated with changes in peripheral blood TRB repertoire composition and diversity. A total of 192 cryopreserved PBMC samples were contributed to the cohort by 30 adults with confirmed HIV infection, with samples collected serially over a mean of about 6 years (range 1-12). Broader findings and caveats from the paper: CDR3 length ranges in HIV repertoires were narrower than in controls, and network structure suggested an antigen-experienced repertoire with only a slight naive shift after ART. Inferences about post-ART repertoire changes were limited because no data were available on ART adherence, viral resistance or therapy changes. At every time point, the repertoire was dominated by expanded TRB clones first identified before ART initiation, although this dominance fluctuated and, in many PLHIV, declined after ART. The samples span the years 2004 to 2017, and the ART regimens used may be less effective than current regimens. Starting ART was linked to a significant rise in TRB diversity, yet even after long-term ART the diversity remained significantly lower than in transplant donor controls. Because pre-ART samples had limited cell numbers, profiling was done on unsorted PBMC rather than on sorted CD4+ and CD8+ T cells. Owing to limited PBMC availability, only the TCR beta chain was sequenced, without alpha chain pairing.

Inclusion was restricted to participants for whom at least one PBMC sample before ART initiation and at least two post-ART samples were available. Treatment was received in the United States of America by all participants with HIV. Before DNA extraction, cryopreserved samples containing 1-10 million PBMC were thawed and washed. At the time of the earliest PBMC sample, participants with HIV were aged between about 20 and 54 years. Each participant contributed PBMC samples from 1-4 timepoints before ART initiation and 2-8 timepoints after ART initiation, with a median of 7 samples. Serial HIV viral load, CD4+ T-cell count, ART history and demographic data were obtained for every participant. Using a Qiagen kit on a QIAcube, genomic DNA was extracted from unsorted PBMC, with samples processed in batches of 12. Sequencing of the TRB variable region was done with the immunoSEQ hsTCRB v3.0 assay at survey level resolution. A depth of about 40,000-50,000 T-cell genomes per sample was targeted for TRB sequencing. An Illumina MiSeq with a v3 150-cycle kit was used to sequence the pooled TRB libraries. In the paper's pipeline: Repertoire analysis was run in R within a reproducible Nextflow workflow that covered QC, data transformation and analysis. LymphoSeq2, an R package for exploring AIRR-Seq data, was used to implement the custom analyses. A handful of samples that yielded fewer than 5000 total TRB sequences were excluded, so that 150 to 200 HIV repertoires were analyzed. Of the roughly 190 retained HIV repertoires, 55 to 60 were collected before and 120 to 130 after ART initiation. Repertoires were downsampled to 5000 TRB nucleotide sequences, and summary statistics were averaged over 100 downsampling iterations. The analysis kept only TRB sequences whose CDR3 regions were at least seven amino acids long. Diversity was assessed using a clonality score derived from Shannon entropy and using the Gini coefficient. In the repertoire networks, any two of the top 5000 CDR3 amino acid sequences were linked whenever the two sequences differed by an edit distance of one. For TRB CDR3 amino acid sequences, GLIPH2 was used to predict antigen specificity groups and MHC restriction. To flag known associations with CMV, EBV, HIV or tissue antigens, CDR3 amino acid sequences were compared against VDJdb and McPAS-TCR. Pre-ART, post-ART and control groups were compared with Wilcoxon signed-rank tests and Holm-Bonferroni correction. TCRdb's version of the immuneACCESS table is confined to in-frame rearrangements and falls short of the full clone set. An unresolved V gene accounts for under half of the shortfall where checked; the remainder is of unknown origin. The D gene and trimming were derived from the DNA, and the V and J assignments and clone size from that table. For this sample there are some 31,000 clones; around 97% appear just once. Jointly, the top ten make up about 1.9% of the sample.

On this clone: This receptor's antigen is unknown. Qualities for individual bases were not recorded, and no much larger clone is one base off.

The sequence derives from a man under 40 with HIV. The starting material was unsorted PBMCs, obtained 7.6 years after starting antiretroviral therapy.

At the DNA level, the sequence is TGCGCCAGCAGCCAAGCGCCAGAGACAGGGGGCCAGTACTTC. It is translated as CASSQAPETGGQYF. The sequence links TRBV4-3 to TRBJ2-5, with 9 middle bases fitting TRBD1. In the germline V gene, CDR1 corresponds to LGHNA and CDR2 to YSLEER. The CDR3 sequence holds 14 residues, the cysteine and phenylalanine included. Left in the record is the CDR3 DNA by itself, 42 bases read in frame from the first base. V is trimmed back by 1 base and J by 10 bases, and the junction contains 7 bases that no gene match accounts for.